This TCR beta chain was recorded in a study of CD8 T cells in Susac syndrome. A quantity of about 0.5 to 1 ug RNA underwent reverse transcription using random hexamers. Coverage of TCR beta CDR3 amplification by immunoSEQ multiplex PCR extended to 54 Vbeta and 13 Jbeta. TCRdb passed the immunoSEQ multiplex PCR reads through MiXCR, listing each CDR3 protein once. The table shows roughly 110,000 distinct CDR3 sequences, with approximately 91% occurring only once. Sequencing was done on a sample of CD4+ T cells from PBMCs. The sequence was obtained from a human donor in good health.

The CDR3 DNA reads TGTGCCAGCTCACCATCTCGGGAGGGCAATGAGCAGTTCTTC. This gives the protein CASSPSREGNEQFF. V usage is TRBV18 and J usage is TRBJ2-1, with TRBD2 identical over 8 bases. The CDR3 sequence is 14 residues long. V was pared by 2 bases and J by 6 bases, with 3 bases of the junction left unmatched. Germline V gene data show CDR1 as KGHSH and CDR2 as LQKENI. The full variable domain, with the rest looked up from reference TRBV18 and TRBJ2-1, is NAGVMQNPRHLVRRRGQEARLRCSPMKGHSHVYWYRQLPEEGLKFMVYLQKENIIDESGMPKERFSAEFPKEGPSILRIQQVVRGDSAAYFCASSPSREGNEQFFGPGTRLTVL.